This T cell receptor (beta chain) appears in the sequencing data of a study of T-cell memory formation after mild COVID-19. The study, taken as a whole, reports: A subset of responding clones appeared in pre-infection memory, suggesting cross-reactive memory joined. Clones from the second wave (peaking day 37) had unconfirmed SARS-CoV-2 specificity.

TCRdb re-derived calls from the 5' RACE reads in MiXCR, one entry per CDR3 protein. Of fewer than 250,000 distinct CDR3 sequences detected, approximately 15% appear once; the ten largest clones hold under 2.5%. The CDR3 loop spans 13 amino acids. Trimming took 4 bases from V and 8 from J, leaving 17 bases between them. Looked up from germline, CDR1 is SQVTM and CDR2 is ANQGSEA. The sample holds many counts of this clonotype. Its matching antigen is unknown. The chain links TRBV29-1 to TRBJ1-2; TRBD1 is a possible D gene (5 bases). The sample was PBMCs or a T cell subset sorted from them (not recorded which). This TCR was recovered from an adult woman who had mild COVID-19 (a few samples of this study predate the infection). Cell type and time point are not known. CDR3: CSVVATARPGYTF. CDR3 DNA sequence: TGCAGCGTTGTGGCGACAGCTCGGCCGGGCTACACCTTC.